This T cell receptor (beta chain) was recorded in a study of glioma-infiltrating T cells. Germline V gene sequence: CDR1 MNHEY, CDR2 SVGEGT. V was pared by 1 base and J by 1 base, with 16 bases between. CDR3 length equals 18 residues. The count of this clonotype is one. Its specificity is unknown. A read error is possible here, since a much larger clone lies one base away. The study's findings and limits: Gliomas, especially low-grade, showed above-expected tissue-blood divergence; non-neoplastic patients showed below. Very few CDR3 sequences were shared between tissue and blood.

Using RNA template, CDR3s of TCR alpha and beta were amplified with iRepertoire arm-PCR. For one-step reverse transcription and amplification, roughly 85-450 ng of tissue mRNA or PBMC total RNA was used. Each CDR3 protein gets one entry after TCRdb re-called the multiplex PCR reads with MiXCR. The sample has roughly 200,000 distinct CDR3 sequences, over 30% seen once. Material: glioma tissue, nonneoplastic brain tissue, or PBMCs (not recorded which). The V gene is TRBV6-2 or TRBV6-3, the J gene TRBJ2-2, with D perhaps TRBD2 (6 bases). The receptor was isolated from a human donor with low-grade glioma or glioblastoma, undergoing nonglioma brain surgery, or in good health (not recorded which). The CDR3 bases are TGTGCCAGCAGTTACTGGGGGGACTTATCATGGAACACCGGGGAGCTGTTTTTT. This translates into CASSYWGDLSWNTGELFF.